This T cell receptor beta chain was captured by sequencing in a study of T-cell reconstitution after alpha-beta-depleted transplantation in children. The authors prepared the TCRbeta library with unique molecular identifiers. TCRdb reprocessed the PCR reads via MiXCR and lists one record per CDR3 protein. This table has fewer than 95,000 distinct CDR3 sequences, 9.5% to 15% appearing once. At least ten counts were recorded for this clonotype. Trimming pared 1 base from V and 6 bases from J, leaving 2 bases between. There are 11 residues in the CDR3. This TCR was sampled from a human donor who donated a stem cell graft to a child with inherited bone marrow failure. The V gene is TRBV12-3 or TRBV12-4, the J gene TRBJ2-3; unclear D gene. Sequencing used PBMCs from the stem cell graft donor, obtained from the stem cell graft. In DNA, the CDR3 is TGTGCCAGCAGTTTAGGGGATACGCAGTATTTT. Its protein product is CASSLGDTQYF.